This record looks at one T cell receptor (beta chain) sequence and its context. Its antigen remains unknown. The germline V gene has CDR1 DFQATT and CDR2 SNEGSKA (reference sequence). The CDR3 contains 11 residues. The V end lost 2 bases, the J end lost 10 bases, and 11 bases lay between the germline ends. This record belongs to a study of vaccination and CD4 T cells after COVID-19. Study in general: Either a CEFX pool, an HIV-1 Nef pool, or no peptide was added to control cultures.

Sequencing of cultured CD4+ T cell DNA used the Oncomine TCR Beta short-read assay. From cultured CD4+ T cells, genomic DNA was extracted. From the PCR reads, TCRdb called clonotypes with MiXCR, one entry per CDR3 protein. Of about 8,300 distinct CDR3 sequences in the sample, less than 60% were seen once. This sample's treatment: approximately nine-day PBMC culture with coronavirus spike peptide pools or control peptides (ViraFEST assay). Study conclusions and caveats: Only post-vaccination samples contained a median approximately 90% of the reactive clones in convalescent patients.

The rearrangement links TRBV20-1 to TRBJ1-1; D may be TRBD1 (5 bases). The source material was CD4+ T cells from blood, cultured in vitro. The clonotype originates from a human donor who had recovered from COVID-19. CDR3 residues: CSARPGTRAFF. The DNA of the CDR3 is TGCAGTGCTAGACCCGGGACTCGAGCTTTCTTT.